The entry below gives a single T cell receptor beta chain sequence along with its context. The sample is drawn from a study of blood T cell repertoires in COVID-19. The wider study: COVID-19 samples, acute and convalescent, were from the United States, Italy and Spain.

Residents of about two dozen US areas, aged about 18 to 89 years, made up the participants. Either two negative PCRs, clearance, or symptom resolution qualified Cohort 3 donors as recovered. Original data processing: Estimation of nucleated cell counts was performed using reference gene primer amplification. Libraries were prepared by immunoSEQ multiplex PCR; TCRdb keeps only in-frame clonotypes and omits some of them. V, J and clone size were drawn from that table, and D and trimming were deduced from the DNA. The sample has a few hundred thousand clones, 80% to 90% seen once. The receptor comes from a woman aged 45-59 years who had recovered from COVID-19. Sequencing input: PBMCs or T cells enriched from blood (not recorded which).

CDR3 coding DNA: TGTGCCAGTACAGGGGTGGGCTATGGCTACACCTTC. It yields the protein CASTGVGYGYTF. The rearrangement uses TRBV19 and TRBJ1-2, with D perhaps TRBD1 (6 bases). The CDR3 sequence is 12 residues long. The V and J ends lost 7 bases and 4 bases respectively, with 10 bases between them. Germline V gene data show CDR1 as LNHDA and CDR2 as SQIVND (reference sequence).